A single sample is the source of the 26 T cell receptor beta chains below, sequenced in a study of Graves' ophthalmopathy and Graves' hyperthyroidism. RNA served as the template for amplifying TCR beta CDR3 regions. HTBI-primed RT-PCR formed the first round, and a multiplex PCR formed the second. TCRdb re-called the multiplex PCR reads with MiXCR, one entry per CDR3 protein. The sample has about 220,000 distinct CDR3 sequences, roughly 21% seen once. Material for sequencing was peripheral blood. Source of these receptors: a woman aged 50 to 60 with Graves' ophthalmopathy.

This clonotype was seen more than once but under ten times. The rearrangement joins TRBV11-2 to TRBJ2-2; no clear D gene. V was trimmed by 3 bases and J by 0 bases, leaving 8 bases between them. The CDR3 is 15 amino acids. Germline loops: CDR1 SGHAT, CDR2 FQNNGV. The CDR3 region is CASSFWFANTGELFF. CDR3 nucleotides: TGTGCCAGCAGCTTCTGGTTTGCGAACACCGGGGAGCTGTTTTTT.

There are many counts of this clonotype. V usage is TRBV19 and J usage is TRBJ1-1, with 7 positions matching TRBD1. V lost 8 bases to trimming and J lost 0 bases; unmatched junction nucleotides: 12. The CDR3 is made up of 16 amino acids. Germline V lookup: CDR1 LNHDA, CDR2 SQIVND (reference sequence). The CDR3 DNA sequence: TGTGCCAGTTCTAAAGGGGGCCATATAATGAACACTGAAGCTTTCTTT. Its translation is CASSKGGHIMNTEAFF. Full variable domain (rest looked up from reference TRBV19 and TRBJ1-1): DGGITQSPKYLFRKEGQNVTLSCEQNLNHDAMYWYRQDPGQGLRLIYYSQIVNDFQKGDIAEGYSVSREKKESFPLTVTSAQKNPTAFYLCASSKGGHIMNTEAFFGQGTRLTVV.

This clonotype was observed at least ten times. This chain connects TRBV12-3 or TRBV12-4 to TRBJ1-5; no definite D call. This CDR3 contains 17 residues. Deletions cut 5 bases from V and 2 bases from J, with 19 bases between. CDR3 protein: CASSLGYTSIRNQPQHF. DNA of the CDR3: TGTGCCAGCAGTCTGGGGTATACTAGTATTCGCAATCAGCCCCAGCATTTT.

This clonotype appeared many times. It may be a read error: a sequence one base away is much more abundant. This sequence joins TRBV19 and TRBJ1-2; D gene uncertain. Per the germline V gene, CDR1 is LNHDA and CDR2 is SQIVND (reference sequence). The CDR3 consists of 12 residues. The CDR3 bases are TGTGCCAGTAGTATGTTGGACTATGGCCACACCTTC. This encodes CASSMLDYGHTF.

This clonotype was detected ten times or more. Here the CDR3 reads CASRRWDTNTEAFF. CDR3 in DNA: TGCGCCAGCCGACGATGGGACACAAACACTGAAGCTTTCTTT. The chain uses TRBV5-1 and TRBJ1-1, with D possibly TRBD1 on 6 matching bases. CDR1 SGHRS and CDR2 YFSETQ come from the germline V gene. The V and J ends lost 7 bases and 2 bases respectively, with 15 bases between them. The CDR3 extends over 14 amino acids.

The chain recombines TRBV14 with TRBJ2-6; TRBD2 might be the D (5 bases). The CDR3 consists of 20 residues. Germline V gene data show CDR1 as SGHDN and CDR2 as FVKESK. Trimming took 4 bases from V and 6 from J, leaving 28 bases between them. The CDR3 nucleotides read TGTGCCAGCAGCCCCCAAAGGGAGTTAACTGGAGTCCGGGCGGCCAACGTCCTGACTTTC. Translated, it gives CASSPQRELTGVRAANVLTF.

This clonotype was found a few times. The chain carries TRBV18 and TRBJ2-5, with D tentatively TRBD1 (6 bases). The ends were cut back, 1 base at V and 6 bases at J, with 15 bases in the middle. The CDR3 totals 15 residues. Germline CDR1 and CDR2: KGHSH and LQKENI. The CDR3 region has the DNA TGTGCCAGCTCACCACAGGACAACAGGGTCCAGACCCAGTACTTC. As protein: CASSPQDNRVQTQYF.

This clonotype was recorded many times. The J gene is TRBJ2-7, the V gene TRBV3-1; D remains ambiguous. Deletions cut 4 bases from V and 2 bases from J, with 18 bases between. The V gene's germline CDR1 is LGHDT and CDR2 YNNKEL (reference sequence). The length of the CDR3 is 16 residues. CDR3 sequence reads: CASSPQKVAVTYEQYF. The CDR3 bases are TGTGCCAGCAGCCCCCAAAAGGTAGCTGTTACCTACGAGCAGTACTTC.

In this sample, this clonotype turned up once. The rearrangement uses TRBV5-6 and TRBJ1-5; D is ambiguous. The CDR3 length is 16 residues. Deletions cut 1 base from V and 0 bases from J, with 11 bases between. Germline V gene data show CDR1 as SGHDT and CDR2 as YYEEEE. The DNA of the CDR3 is TGTGCCAGCAGCTTGTGGGGATTTAATAGCAATCAGCCCCAGCATTTT. This gives the protein CASSLWGFNSNQPQHF.

This clonotype was recorded at least ten times. The V gene is TRBV6-2 or TRBV6-3, the J gene TRBJ1-1; D is perhaps TRBD1 (6 bases). Trimming shortened V by 4 bases and J by 4 bases, and 16 bases separated the two germline ends. Germline V gene data show CDR1 as MNHEY and CDR2 as SVGEGT. The CDR3 contains 15 residues. The DNA of the CDR3 is TGTGCCAGCAGTTCTTACCACAGGGCCGTCACTGAAGCTTTCTTT. This codes for CASSSYHRAVTEAFF.

This chain connects TRBV19 to TRBJ2-6, with 8 bases identical to TRBD1. Germline assignment: CDR1 LNHDA and CDR2 SQIVND (reference sequence). The CDR3 sequence is 16 residues long. After removal of 6 bases from V and 5 bases from J, the junction contained 9 bases not matched to a gene. The CDR3 reads CASRSETGVRANVLTF. The CDR3 region has the DNA TGTGCCAGTAGATCAGAGACAGGGGTGAGGGCCAACGTCCTGACTTTC.

This clonotype was detected only a few times. V usage is TRBV11-3 and J usage is TRBJ2-7, with D unresolved. Germline V CDR1 and CDR2: SGHNT, YENEEA. V was shortened by 3 bases and J by 3 bases, with 6 bases between the two germline ends. This CDR3 contains 12 residues. CDR3 nucleotide sequence: TGTGCCAGCAGCTTTCAGAACTACGAGCAGTACTTC. Residues: CASSFQNYEQYF.

This clonotype was picked up many times. The rearrangement joins TRBV6-2 or TRBV6-3 to TRBJ2-5; TRBD1 matches at 9 bases. CDR3 length equals 17 residues. With 7 bases clipped from V and 6 bases from J, the junction kept 18 bases outside the gene matches. Germline CDR1 MNHEY, CDR2 SVGEGT. CDR3 in DNA: TGTGCCAGCACACGCACTTCTCCTCGGACAGGGGAGAAGACCCAGTACTTC. Translated: CASTRTSPRTGEKTQYF.

This clonotype appeared many times. This chain connects TRBV7-8 to TRBJ2-5, with a weak D call TRBD2 (7 bases). There are 17 residues in the CDR3. Trimming stripped 0 bases from V and 5 bases from J, with 19 bases between. In germline, CDR1 is SGHVS, CDR2 FQNEAQ. CDR3 sequence reads: CASSLAGGLGGYETQYF. CDR3 in DNA: TGTGCCAGCAGCTTAGCGGGGGGGCTGGGGGGATACGAGACCCAGTACTTC.

The V gene is TRBV6-1, the J gene TRBJ1-5; the D gene is possibly TRBD1 (5 bases). The CDR3 contains 15 residues. The V end lost 4 bases, the J end lost 5 bases, and 15 bases lay between the germline ends. Germline V gene sequence: CDR1 MNHNS, CDR2 SASEGT. Here the CDR3 DNA reads TGTGCCAGCAGTGTCAGGGCAGGTCCAGATCAGCCCCAGCATTTT. This translates into CASSVRAGPDQPQHF.

This clonotype showed up many times. The chain joins TRBV7-8 to TRBJ2-7; D is perhaps TRBD1 (5 bases). V was shortened by 5 bases and J by 7 bases, with 12 bases between the two germline ends. The CDR3 length is 12 residues. From germline, CDR1 is SGHVS and CDR2 FQNEAQ. CDR3 residues: CASSLKGVEQYF. The CDR3 region has the DNA TGTGCCAGCAGCCTTAAAGGGGTTGAGCAGTACTTC.

This clonotype was counted at least ten times. V usage is TRBV7-9 and J usage is TRBJ2-5, with D unresolved. The germline V gene encodes CDR1 SEHNR and CDR2 FQNEAQ (reference sequence). V lost 6 bases and J 5 bases, leaving 13 bases between the germline ends. The CDR3 length is 13 residues. CDR3 coding DNA: TGTGCCAGCAGTTCTCTAAGCCGGGAGACCCAGTACTTC. Its protein is CASSSLSRETQYF.

This clonotype was recorded at least ten times. V usage is TRBV3-1 and J usage is TRBJ2-7; 12 bases are shared with TRBD2. CDR3 length: 16 amino acids. Unmatched junction bases numbered 6, after V lost 4 bases and J lost 2 bases. CDR1 is LGHDT and CDR2 is YNNKEL in the germline V gene (reference sequence). CDR3 sequence: CASSLRTSGAAYEQYF. DNA of the CDR3: TGTGCCAGCAGCCTGAGGACTAGCGGGGCCGCCTACGAGCAGTACTTC.

This clonotype showed up many times. This sequence joins TRBV11-2 and TRBJ2-7; 7 bases align to TRBD2. Germline trimming cut 6 bases from V and 3 bases from J; bases unmatched to any gene: 14. This CDR3 comprises 16 residues. Germline CDR1 is SGHAT and CDR2 is FQNNGV. DNA for the CDR3: TGTGCCAGCAGAAAAGGAGGGCGGGAGTGGGTCTACGAGCAGTACTTC. This encodes CASRKGGREWVYEQYF.

This sequence joins TRBV7-3 and TRBJ2-2; TRBD1 is a possible D gene (6 bases). The CDR3 covers 18 residues. In germline, CDR1 is SGHTA, CDR2 FQGTGA. V lost 2 bases to trimming and J lost 0 bases, with 16 bases between them. The CDR3 is CASSLLSGGHPNTGELFF. CDR3 in DNA: TGTGCCAGCAGCTTATTATCTGGGGGACACCCGAACACCGGGGAGCTGTTTTTT.

This clonotype was seen a few times. The chain employs TRBV13 and TRBJ1-1; D not certain. CDR1 and CDR2 from the germline V gene are PRHDT and FYEKMQ (reference sequence). V lost 4 bases, J lost 5 bases, and 23 bases lay in between. The CDR3 is made up of 17 amino acids. CDR3 nucleotide sequence: TGTGCCAGCAGCTATCACCACCCCCGGGCCCTAGGGACTGAAGCTTTCTTT. It yields the protein CASSYHHPRALGTEAFF.

V gene TRBV12-3 or TRBV12-4 combines with J gene TRBJ1-6; no reliable D call. Trimming took 4 bases from V and 7 from J, leaving 11 bases between them. This CDR3 region has 14 residues. The CDR3 DNA follows: TGTGCCAGCAGTTCTCCGGTGGGGAATTCACCCCTCCACTTT. Amino acids: CASSSPVGNSPLHF.

The chain uses TRBV19 and TRBJ2-2; TRBD2 matches at 8 bases. The CDR3 covers 17 residues. Losses at the gene ends were 4 bases for V and 0 bases for J; bases not matched to a gene: 7. Germline V gene lookup returns CDR1 LNHDA and CDR2 SQIVND (reference sequence). Here the CDR3 DNA reads TGTGCCAGTAGTAGGGCCTTGGGACTAGCGAACACCGGGGAGCTGTTTTTT. Translated, it gives CASSRALGLANTGELFF.

This clonotype was seen a handful of times. The rearrangement links TRBV28 to TRBJ2-5, with TRBD2 as a possible D gene (7 bases). The germline CDR1 and CDR2 sequences are MDHEN and SYDVKM. The V gene lost 1 base and the J gene lost 4 bases, with 16 bases spanning the gap. This CDR3 is built from 16 residues. CDR3 sequence reads: CASSLSRTGGGETQYF. The CDR3 region has the DNA TGTGCCAGCAGTTTATCCAGGACGGGGGGCGGAGAGACCCAGTACTTC. Full variable domain (rest looked up from reference TRBV28 and TRBJ2-5): DVKVTQSSRYLVKRTGEKVFLECVQDMDHENMFWYRQDPGLGLRLIYFSYDVKMKEKGDIPEGYSVSREKKERFSLILESASTNQTSMYLCASSLSRTGGGETQYFGPGTRLLVL.

This clonotype was seen more than once but under ten times. The chain couples TRBV30 to TRBJ2-2; TRBD2 matches 8 bases. CDR3 length: 16 amino acids. CDR1 is GTSNPN, CDR2 SVGIG, per germline (reference sequence). The V gene end was trimmed by 3 bases and the J gene end by 3 bases; junction bases not matched to a gene: 9. Here the CDR3 reads CAWRDGTRGDTGELFF. The CDR3 DNA follows: TGTGCCTGGAGGGACGGGACTAGAGGCGACACCGGGGAGCTGTTTTTT.

This clonotype was found many times. The chain employs TRBV12-3 or TRBV12-4 and TRBJ1-5; TRBD1 matches 8 bases. Trimming cost V 6 bases and J 2 bases; bases outside gene matches: 9. The CDR3 covers 16 residues. The CDR3 region has the DNA TGTGCCAGCAGGCCGTCAGGGGGCCGGGGCAATCAGCCCCAGCATTTT. The encoded protein is CASRPSGGRGNQPQHF.